This TCR beta chain was captured by sequencing in a study of CXCR3-negative and CXCR3-positive naive CD8 T cells. Germline CDR1 MGHDK, CDR2 SYGVNS. This CDR3 comprises 14 residues. As concerns this clonotype: The antigen is undetermined.

UMI-labeled 5' RACE yielded the TRB cDNA libraries. TCRdb re-called the 5' RACE reads and gives one entry per CDR3 protein, without DNA. The sample table sets out under 90,000 distinct CDR3 sequences. The study, taken as a whole, reports: Both naive subsets, CXCR3-negative and CXCR3-positive, displayed similar TRBV-TRBJ usage, unlike memory cells. CXCR3-expressing naive cells carried TRB CDR3s more hydrophobic than those of CXCR3-negative naive cells.

The chain has TRBV25-1 and TRBJ2-2. Sequences were obtained from naive CXCR3+ CD8+ T cells from blood. The subset: CD45RO-CCR7+CD27+CD95- naive CD8+ T cells expressing CXCR3 (TNR3+). The source is a human donor in good health. Some clones in this sample may be carry-over from other donors' samples. Here the CDR3 reads CASSESLNTGELFF.